The rows below give T cell receptor beta chains drawn from one sample of a study of blood T cell repertoires in COVID-19. The protocol was immunoSEQ multiplex PCR, while the TCRdb copy is restricted to in-frame clones and leaves out a portion. The top ten hold roughly 6.5% of the sample, which has approximately 120,000 clones, approximately 84% seen once. Sequenced input: peripheral blood. The origin of the receptors is a woman aged 45 to 65 with acute or convalescent COVID-19. Each CDR3 is given with its conserved first and last residue. The D gene is left open where the match is weak. Rows give clone size only sometimes, using once, few, many, or a class for an expanded clone.

cdr3_length: 15; clone_size: NA; j_call: TRBJ1-2; d_call: NA; v_call: TRBV14; cdr3_nt: TGTGCCAGCAGCCCTAACGAGGCGGTCACAAGGGGCTACACCTTC; cdr3_aa: CASSPNEAVTRGYTF
cdr3_length: 14; clone_size: NA; j_call: TRBJ1-2; d_call: NA; v_call: TRBV6-5; cdr3_nt: TGTGCCAGCAGCCTATCACAGAGTAACTATGGCTACACCTTC; cdr3_aa: CASSLSQSNYGYTF
cdr3_length: 15; clone_size: NA; j_call: TRBJ2-2; d_call: NA; v_call: TRBV7-2; cdr3_nt: TGTGCCAGCAGCTTAGTTCGGGGGACCGCCGGGGAGCTGTTTTTT; cdr3_aa: CASSLVRGTAGELFF
cdr3_length: 14; clone_size: few; j_call: TRBJ1-6; d_call: NA; v_call: TRBV9; cdr3_nt: TGTGCCAGCAGCGTAGGCCAGGGGTCTGTTCCCCTCCACTTT; cdr3_aa: CASSVGQGSVPLHF
cdr3_length: 15; clone_size: NA; j_call: TRBJ2-2; d_call: NA; v_call: TRBV9; cdr3_nt: TGTGCCAGCAGCCCTGGTAGTTGGAACACCGGGGAGCTGTTTTTT; cdr3_aa: CASSPGSWNTGELFF
cdr3_length: 13; clone_size: NA; j_call: TRBJ1-6; d_call: NA; v_call: TRBV7-3; cdr3_nt: TGTGCCAGCAGCTTAAATCCGGGGTCACCCCTCCACTTT; cdr3_aa: CASSLNPGSPLHF
cdr3_length: 15; clone_size: few; j_call: TRBJ1-2; d_call: NA; v_call: TRBV18; cdr3_nt: TGTGCCAGCTCACCGCTCGATCCGTCGCCCCGGGGCTACACCTTC; cdr3_aa: CASSPLDPSPRGYTF
cdr3_length: 14; clone_size: NA; j_call: TRBJ1-2; d_call: TRBD1; v_call: TRBV5-4; cdr3_nt: TGTGCCAGCAGCACCACCAGGGGGTTTTATGGCTACACCTTC; cdr3_aa: CASSTTRGFYGYTF
cdr3_length: 14; clone_size: NA; j_call: TRBJ1-1; d_call: NA; v_call: TRBV5-6; cdr3_nt: TGTGCCAGCAGCTTGGCGCGGGGTGACACTGAAGCTTTCTTT; cdr3_aa: CASSLARGDTEAFF
cdr3_length: 13; clone_size: NA; j_call: TRBJ2-3; d_call: NA; v_call: TRBV5-1; cdr3_nt: TGCGCCAGCAGCTTGGAGGGGGCAGATACGCAGTATTTT; cdr3_aa: CASSLEGADTQYF
cdr3_length: 13; clone_size: NA; j_call: TRBJ1-2; d_call: NA; v_call: TRBV19; cdr3_nt: TGTGCCAGTAGTAGGGGGCCTAACTATGGCTACACCTTC; cdr3_aa: CASSRGPNYGYTF
cdr3_length: 14; clone_size: NA; j_call: TRBJ1-2; d_call: NA; v_call: TRBV6-5; cdr3_nt: TGTGCCAGCAGTTACTCGCGAGGGAACTATGGCTACACCTTC; cdr3_aa: CASSYSRGNYGYTF
cdr3_length: 15; clone_size: NA; j_call: TRBJ1-1; d_call: TRBD1; v_call: TRBV27; cdr3_nt: TGTGCCAGCAGTCCGGACAGGGATCCAGACACTGAAGCTTTCTTT; cdr3_aa: CASSPDRDPDTEAFF
cdr3_length: 15; clone_size: NA; j_call: TRBJ2-3; d_call: TRBD2; v_call: TRBV7-3; cdr3_nt: TGTGCCAGCAGCTTACAAGCGGGGGACTTGGAGACGCAGTATTTT; cdr3_aa: CASSLQAGDLETQYF
cdr3_length: 15; clone_size: NA; j_call: TRBJ2-5; d_call: TRBD2; v_call: TRBV18; cdr3_nt: TGTGCCAGCTCACCACCGGGAGGGGCGAGAGAGACCCAGTACTTC; cdr3_aa: CASSPPGGARETQYF
cdr3_length: 14; clone_size: NA; j_call: TRBJ1-5; d_call: NA; v_call: TRBV19; cdr3_nt: TGTGCCAGTAGCAGGGAAAGGGGGAATCAGCCCCAGCATTTT; cdr3_aa: CASSRERGNQPQHF
cdr3_length: 14; clone_size: NA; j_call: TRBJ2-2; d_call: NA; v_call: TRBV6-4; cdr3_nt: TGTGCCAGCAGTGAAGATTGGAGTACCGGGGAGCTGTTTTTT; cdr3_aa: CASSEDWSTGELFF
cdr3_length: 16; clone_size: NA; j_call: TRBJ2-1; d_call: NA; v_call: TRBV7-9; cdr3_nt: TGTGCCAGCAGCTTCCGCGGAGGGAGCTCCTACAATGAGCAGTTCTTC; cdr3_aa: CASSFRGGSSYNEQFF
cdr3_length: 11; clone_size: NA; j_call: TRBJ2-1; d_call: NA; v_call: TRBV28; cdr3_nt: TGTGCCAGCAGTTTATCTCCGAGACTTGTCTTC; cdr3_aa: CASSLSPRLVF
cdr3_length: 11; clone_size: NA; j_call: TRBJ2-7; d_call: TRBD2; v_call: TRBV5-6; cdr3_nt: TGTGCCAGCAGCGGCGGGGGCGAGCAGTACTTC; cdr3_aa: CASSGGGEQYF
cdr3_length: 16; clone_size: NA; j_call: TRBJ1-5; d_call: TRBD1; v_call: TRBV6-4; cdr3_nt: TGTGCCAGCGGGGGACAGGGGGCGCGGGACAATCAGCCCCAGCATTTT; cdr3_aa: CASGGQGARDNQPQHF
cdr3_length: 15; clone_size: NA; j_call: TRBJ2-1; d_call: TRBD1; v_call: TRBV18; cdr3_nt: TGTGCCAGCTCACCATCACAGGGGGCTCGGAATGAGCAGTTCTTC; cdr3_aa: CASSPSQGARNEQFF
cdr3_length: 13; clone_size: NA; j_call: TRBJ1-5; d_call: NA; v_call: TRBV12-3/TRBV12-4; cdr3_nt: TGTGCCAGCTCCCCTCGGTCGAATCAGCCCCAGCATTTT; cdr3_aa: CASSPRSNQPQHF
cdr3_length: 16; clone_size: NA; j_call: TRBJ2-2; d_call: NA; v_call: TRBV2; cdr3_nt: TGTGCCAGTCTTTTCGGAGGGCTGGCGAACACCGGGGAGCTGTTTTTT; cdr3_aa: CASLFGGLANTGELFF
cdr3_length: 15; clone_size: NA; j_call: TRBJ1-1; d_call: NA; v_call: TRBV7-6; cdr3_nt: TGTGCCAGCAGCCCCCAGCAGGGGTTGAACACTGAAGCTTTCTTT; cdr3_aa: CASSPQQGLNTEAFF